Below, 7 T cell receptor beta chains from the same sample are listed, as sequenced in a study of T cell responses to AZD1222 COVID-19 vaccine. Sequenced by immunoSEQ multiplex PCR; TCRdb stores in-frame clones only, minus some. The repertoire holds around 180,000 clones, with around 94% as singletons. Material: peripheral blood, obtained 28 days after the second AZD1222 dose. These receptors were taken from an adult who received the AZD1222 COVID-19 vaccine.

J is TRBJ2-1 and V is TRBV4-3; TRBD1 is a possible D gene (6 bases). CDR1 and CDR2 from the germline V gene are LGHNA and YSLEER. The CDR3 spans 15 residues. V was cut by 0 bases and J by 4 bases, with 10 bases left in between. The CDR3 is CASSQEGQQYNEQFF. DNA for the CDR3: TGCGCCAGCAGCCAAGAAGGACAGCAATACAATGAGCAGTTCTTC.

The sample holds one count of this clone. The CDR3 sequence is CASSDGPDSPGNYGYTF. The CDR3 DNA follows: TGTGCCAGCAGTGATGGCCCAGACAGTCCAGGGAACTATGGCTACACCTTC. The chain combines TRBV6-1 with TRBJ1-2; a weak D match, TRBD1 (5 bases). Trimming stripped 3 bases from V and 2 bases from J, with 19 bases between. This CDR3 region has 17 residues. Germline V gives CDR1 MNHNS, CDR2 SASEGT.

A remark on this clone: The same CDR3 also results from other DNA sequences found in this sample. The chain recombines TRBV2 with TRBJ1-1; D remains unclear. Trimming pared 6 bases from V and 1 base from J, leaving 9 bases between. Germline loops: CDR1 SNHLY, CDR2 FYNNEI. The CDR3 extends over 13 amino acids. The CDR3 sequence is CASSPGPNTEAFF. The DNA for the CDR3 is TGTGCCAGCAGCCCGGGCCCGAACACTGAAGCTTTCTTT.

J is TRBJ2-7 and V is TRBV11-1; weak D call: TRBD1 (6 bases). V was trimmed by 1 base and J by 3 bases, leaving 7 bases between them. CDR1 SGHAT and CDR2 FQDESV come from the germline V gene (reference sequence). The CDR3 covers 13 residues. The chain's CDR3 is CASSLGQVYEQYF. For the CDR3, the DNA is TGTGCCAGCAGCTTAGGACAGGTCTACGAGCAGTACTTC.

This clone was recorded a few times. The genes are TRBV6-2 or TRBV6-3 and TRBJ1-2; 8 bases map to TRBD1. After removal of 6 bases from V and 4 bases from J, the junction contained 10 bases not matched to a gene. Germline-derived CDR1 and CDR2 are MNHEY and SVGEGT. The CDR3 consists of 15 residues. CDR3 nucleotide sequence: TGTGCCAGCAGCAACGGGCAGGGGGCGGGCTATGGCTACACCTTC. Its protein is CASSNGQGAGYGYTF.

The chain recombines TRBV5-4 with TRBJ1-2; possibly TRBD1 for D (5 bases). This CDR3 has 14 amino acids. Germline values: CDR1 SGHNT, CDR2 YYREEE (reference sequence). V gave up 2 bases and J gave up 2 bases, with 10 bases separating them. The CDR3 spells CASSFRTSNYGYTF. DNA for the CDR3: TGTGCCAGCAGCTTCAGGACATCCAACTATGGCTACACCTTC.

The CDR3 DNA sequence: TGTGCCAGCAGTGAATCGGGCAGGGGGCGCGACTATGGCTACACCTTC. As protein: CASSESGRGRDYGYTF. V usage is TRBV25-1 and J usage is TRBJ1-2; 8 nucleotides agree with TRBD1. The germline V gene has CDR1 MGHDK and CDR2 SYGVNS. Trimming at V came to 1 base and at J to 3 bases, leaving 7 bases not matched to a gene. The CDR3 totals 16 residues.